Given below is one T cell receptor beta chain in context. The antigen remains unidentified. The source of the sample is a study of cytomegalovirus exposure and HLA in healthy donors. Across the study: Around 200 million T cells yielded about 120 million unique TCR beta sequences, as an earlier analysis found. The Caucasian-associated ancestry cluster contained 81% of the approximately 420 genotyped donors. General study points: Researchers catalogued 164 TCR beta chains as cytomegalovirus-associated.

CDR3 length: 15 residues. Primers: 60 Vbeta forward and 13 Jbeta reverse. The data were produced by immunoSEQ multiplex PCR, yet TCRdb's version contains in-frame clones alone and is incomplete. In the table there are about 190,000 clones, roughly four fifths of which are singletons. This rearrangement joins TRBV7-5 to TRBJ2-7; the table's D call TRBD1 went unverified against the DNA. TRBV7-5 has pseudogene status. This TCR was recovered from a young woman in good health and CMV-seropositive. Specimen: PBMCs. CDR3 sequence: CVRSLAPGSRHEQYF. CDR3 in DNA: TGTGTCAGAAGCTTAGCGCCAGGGTCGCGTCACGAGCAGTACTTC.